Listed here is a single T cell receptor beta chain. Its antigen remains unidentified. Other DNA sequences within the sample encode an identical CDR3. The germline CDR1 and CDR2 sequences are LNHDA and SQIVND (reference sequence). V dropped 4 bases and J dropped 4; count of bases not matched to a gene: 3. CDR3 length: 14 residues. The data were produced by immunoSEQ multiplex PCR, yet TCRdb's version contains in-frame clones alone and is incomplete. The repertoire includes roughly 180,000 clones, less than 85% of them detected once, and about 4.6% sits in the top ten. The data originate from a study of cytotoxic CD8 clonotypes in ibrutinib-treated CLL. Study-level results: At ibrutinib response, clonality increased, and at progression it declined back toward baseline.

The chain uses TRBV19 and TRBJ1-1, with 10 bases that match TRBD1. This material consisted of PBMCs, taken after 24 months of ibrutinib treatment. This clonotype was obtained from a human donor with chronic lymphocytic leukemia. The CDR3 sequence: CASSRQGAGTEAFF. The DNA for the CDR3 is TGTGCCAGTAGTAGACAGGGGGCGGGCACTGAAGCTTTCTTT.